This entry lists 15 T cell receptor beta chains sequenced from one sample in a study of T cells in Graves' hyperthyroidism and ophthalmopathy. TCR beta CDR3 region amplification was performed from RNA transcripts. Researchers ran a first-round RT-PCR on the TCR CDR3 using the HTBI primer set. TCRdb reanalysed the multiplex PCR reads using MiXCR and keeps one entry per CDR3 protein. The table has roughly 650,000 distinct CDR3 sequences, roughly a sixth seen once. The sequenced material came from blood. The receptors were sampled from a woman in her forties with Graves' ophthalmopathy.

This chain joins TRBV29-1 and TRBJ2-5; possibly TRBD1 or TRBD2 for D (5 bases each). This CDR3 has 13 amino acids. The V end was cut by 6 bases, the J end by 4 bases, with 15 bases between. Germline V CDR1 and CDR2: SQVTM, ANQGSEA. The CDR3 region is CSVARSGGETQYF. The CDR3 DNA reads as TGCAGCGTGGCCCGGAGTGGGGGAGAGACCCAGTACTTC.

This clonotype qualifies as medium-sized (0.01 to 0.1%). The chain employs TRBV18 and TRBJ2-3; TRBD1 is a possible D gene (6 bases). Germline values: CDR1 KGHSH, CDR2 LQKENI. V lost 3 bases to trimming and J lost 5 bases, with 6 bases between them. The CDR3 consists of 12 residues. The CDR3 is CASSPTGDTQYF. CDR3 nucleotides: TGTGCCAGCTCACCGACAGGAGATACGCAGTATTTT.

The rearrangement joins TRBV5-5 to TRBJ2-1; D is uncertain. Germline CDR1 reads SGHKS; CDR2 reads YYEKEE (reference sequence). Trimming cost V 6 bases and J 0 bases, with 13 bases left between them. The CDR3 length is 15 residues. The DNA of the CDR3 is TGTGCCAGCACCCCGGTAGTAGGCTCCTACAATGAGCAGTTCTTC. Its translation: CASTPVVGSYNEQFF. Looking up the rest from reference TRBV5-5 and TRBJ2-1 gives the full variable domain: DAGVTQSPTHLIKTRGQQVTLRCSPISGHKSVSWYQQVLGQGPQFIFQYYEKEERGRGNFPDRFSARQFPNYSSELNVNALLLGDSALYLCASTPVVGSYNEQFFGPGTRLTVL.

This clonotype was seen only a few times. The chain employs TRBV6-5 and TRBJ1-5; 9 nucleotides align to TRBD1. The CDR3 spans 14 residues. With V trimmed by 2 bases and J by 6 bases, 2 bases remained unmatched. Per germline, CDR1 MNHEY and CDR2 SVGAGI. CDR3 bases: TGTGCCAGCAGTTACCCGGACAGGGGTCAGCCCCAGCATTTT. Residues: CASSYPDRGQPQHF.

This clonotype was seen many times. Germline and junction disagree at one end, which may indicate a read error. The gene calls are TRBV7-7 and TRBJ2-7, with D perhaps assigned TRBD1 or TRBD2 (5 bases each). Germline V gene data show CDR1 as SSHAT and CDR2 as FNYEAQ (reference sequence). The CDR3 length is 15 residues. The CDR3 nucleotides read TGTGCTAGCAGCAAATCGATGGGACCTTCCTACGAGCAGTACTTC. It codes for CASSKSMGPSYEQYF.

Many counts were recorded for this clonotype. The chain's CDR3 is CASSAGGGEQYF. The CDR3 DNA is TGTGCCAGCAGCGCTGGGGGGGGCGAGCAGTACTTC. This chain joins TRBV7-9 and TRBJ2-7; 7 bases line up with TRBD2. Germline V lookup: CDR1 SEHNR, CDR2 FQNEAQ (reference sequence). V shed 5 bases, J shed 6 bases, and the junction held 4 bases outside the gene matches. The CDR3 contains 12 residues.

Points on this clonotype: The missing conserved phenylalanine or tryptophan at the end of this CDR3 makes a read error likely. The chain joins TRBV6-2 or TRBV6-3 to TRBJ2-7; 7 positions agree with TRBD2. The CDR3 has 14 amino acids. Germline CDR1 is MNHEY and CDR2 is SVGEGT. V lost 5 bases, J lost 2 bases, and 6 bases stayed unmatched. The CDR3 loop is CASSDGSGTYEQYS. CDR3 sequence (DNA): TGTGCCAGCAGTGACGGAAGCGGGACCTACGAGCAGTACTCC.

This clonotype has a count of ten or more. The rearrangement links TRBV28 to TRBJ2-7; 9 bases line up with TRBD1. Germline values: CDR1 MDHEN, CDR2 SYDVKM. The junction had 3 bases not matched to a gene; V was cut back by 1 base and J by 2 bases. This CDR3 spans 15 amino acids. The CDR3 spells CASSLSGTGTYEQYF. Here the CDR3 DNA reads TGTGCCAGCAGTTTATCCGGGACAGGGACCTACGAGCAGTACTTC.

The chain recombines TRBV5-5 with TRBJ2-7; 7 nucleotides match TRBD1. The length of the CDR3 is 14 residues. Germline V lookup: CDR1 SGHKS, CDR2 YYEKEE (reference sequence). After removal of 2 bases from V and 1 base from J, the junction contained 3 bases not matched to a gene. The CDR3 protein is CASSFGTASYEQYF. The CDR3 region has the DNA TGTGCCAGCAGCTTCGGGACAGCTTCCTACGAGCAGTACTTC.

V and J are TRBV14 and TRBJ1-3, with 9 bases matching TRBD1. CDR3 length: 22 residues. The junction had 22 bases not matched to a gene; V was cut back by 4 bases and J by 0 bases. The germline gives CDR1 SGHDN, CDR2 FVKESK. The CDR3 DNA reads TGTGCCAGCAGCCGGGCCCGGGGGGACAGGGCAGGGGAGGGCCTCTCTGGAAACACCATATATTTT. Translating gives CASSRARGDRAGEGLSGNTIYF.

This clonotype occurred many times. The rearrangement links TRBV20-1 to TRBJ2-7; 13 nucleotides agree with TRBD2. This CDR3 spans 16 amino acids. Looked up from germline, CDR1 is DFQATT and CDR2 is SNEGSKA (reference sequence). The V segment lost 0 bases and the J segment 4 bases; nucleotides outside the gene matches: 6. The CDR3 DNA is TGCAGTGCTAGAGATCTCCTACTAGCGGGAGGGTACGAGCAGTACTTC. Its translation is CSARDLLLAGGYEQYF.

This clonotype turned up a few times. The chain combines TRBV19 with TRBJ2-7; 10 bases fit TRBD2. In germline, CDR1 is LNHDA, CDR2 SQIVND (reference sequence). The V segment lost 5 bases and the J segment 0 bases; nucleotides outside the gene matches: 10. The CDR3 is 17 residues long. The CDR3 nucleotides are TGTGCCAGTAGTCCGCACGCCCCTAGCGGGAGCTCCTACGAGCAGTACTTC. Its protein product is CASSPHAPSGSSYEQYF. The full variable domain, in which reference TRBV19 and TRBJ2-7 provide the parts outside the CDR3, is DGGITQSPKYLFRKEGQNVTLSCEQNLNHDAMYWYRQDPGQGLRLIYYSQIVNDFQKGDIAEGYSVSREKKESFPLTVTSAQKNPTAFYLCASSPHAPSGSSYEQYFGPGTRLTVT.

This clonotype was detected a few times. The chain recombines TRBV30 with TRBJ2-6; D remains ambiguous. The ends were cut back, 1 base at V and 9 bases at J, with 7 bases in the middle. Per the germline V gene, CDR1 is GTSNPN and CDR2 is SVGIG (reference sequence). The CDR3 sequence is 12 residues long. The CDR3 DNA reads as TGTGCCTGGAGTGAGGAAGGCAACGTCCTGACTTTC. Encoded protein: CAWSEEGNVLTF.

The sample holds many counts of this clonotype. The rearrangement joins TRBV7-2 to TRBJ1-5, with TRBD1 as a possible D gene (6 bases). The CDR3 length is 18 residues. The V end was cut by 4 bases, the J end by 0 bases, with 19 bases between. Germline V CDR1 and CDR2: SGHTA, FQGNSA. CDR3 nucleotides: TGTGCCAGCAGCTCCACGGGACACACCGAATATAGCAATCAGCCCCAGCATTTT. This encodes CASSSTGHTEYSNQPQHF.

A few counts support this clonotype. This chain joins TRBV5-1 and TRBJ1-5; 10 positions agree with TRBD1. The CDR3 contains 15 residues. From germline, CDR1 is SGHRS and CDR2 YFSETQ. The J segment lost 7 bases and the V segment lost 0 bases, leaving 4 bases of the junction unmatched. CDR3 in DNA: TGCGCCAGCAGCTTGGATGGGACAGGGGACCAGCCCCAGCATTTT. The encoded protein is CASSLDGTGDQPQHF.